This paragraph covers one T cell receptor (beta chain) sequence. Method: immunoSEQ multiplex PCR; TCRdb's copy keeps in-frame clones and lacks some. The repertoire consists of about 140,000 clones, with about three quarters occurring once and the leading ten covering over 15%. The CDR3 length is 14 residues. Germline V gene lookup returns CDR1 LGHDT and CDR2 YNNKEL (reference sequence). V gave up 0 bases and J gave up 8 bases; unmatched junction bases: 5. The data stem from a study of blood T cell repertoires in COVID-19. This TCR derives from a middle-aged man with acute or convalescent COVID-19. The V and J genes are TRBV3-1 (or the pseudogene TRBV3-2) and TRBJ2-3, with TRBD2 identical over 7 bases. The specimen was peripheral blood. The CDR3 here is CASSQDTSGVTQYF. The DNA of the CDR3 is TGTGCCAGCAGCCAAGATACGAGCGGGGTTACGCAGTATTTT.